This TCR beta chain was found in a study of T cell repertoires in cytomegalovirus infection (dated by TCRdb to the late 2010s). Context from the whole study: Donor HLA type was relevant to the analysis, as public TCR beta signatures indicated carriage of CMV infection together with the matching HLA type.

Trimmed from V: 8 bases; trimmed from J: 8 bases; junction bases lacking a gene match: 11. The CDR3 runs 14 amino acids, cysteine and phenylalanine included. This entry keeps only the CDR3 DNA: 42 bases, framed from base 1. The germline V gene gives CDR1 as SGHTA and CDR2 as FQGNSA. This clonotype showed up just a few times. Its antigen is currently not known. No qualities accompany the bases; no much larger clone lies one base away. Sequencing instrument: Illumina HiSeq 1500. The raw public data were reprocessed by TCRdb itself: fastp quality trimming at Q25, MiXCR clonotype calling, in-frame beta chains only. Duplicate CDR3 protein sequences are folded into a single record with the most common DNA and genes. This sample gives 200,000 or so distinct CDR3 sequences in total; about 28% of them show up just once. The ten most abundant clones make up about 31% of the sample. Results the study describes overall, beyond this receptor: Carriers of CMV infection plus the relevant HLA type were discriminated by the cumulative frequency of public TCR beta family members in the study cohort and in an independent approximately 350-donor cohort. The ex vivo response was dominated by HLA-C-restricted CMV-specific TCR beta clonotypes, which also provided the single most frequent clonotype in two of eight donors.

Rearrangement joined TRBV7-2 to TRBJ2-1; TRBD1 lines up with 8 middle nucleotides. The receptor comes from a human donor in good health (CMV status not recorded). Some clones in this sample may be carry-over from other donors' samples. The sample consisted of PBMCs. CDR3 loop: CASGEDRVRHEQFF. Here is the DNA: TGTGCCAGCGGAGAGGACAGGGTTCGGCATGAGCAGTTCTTC.